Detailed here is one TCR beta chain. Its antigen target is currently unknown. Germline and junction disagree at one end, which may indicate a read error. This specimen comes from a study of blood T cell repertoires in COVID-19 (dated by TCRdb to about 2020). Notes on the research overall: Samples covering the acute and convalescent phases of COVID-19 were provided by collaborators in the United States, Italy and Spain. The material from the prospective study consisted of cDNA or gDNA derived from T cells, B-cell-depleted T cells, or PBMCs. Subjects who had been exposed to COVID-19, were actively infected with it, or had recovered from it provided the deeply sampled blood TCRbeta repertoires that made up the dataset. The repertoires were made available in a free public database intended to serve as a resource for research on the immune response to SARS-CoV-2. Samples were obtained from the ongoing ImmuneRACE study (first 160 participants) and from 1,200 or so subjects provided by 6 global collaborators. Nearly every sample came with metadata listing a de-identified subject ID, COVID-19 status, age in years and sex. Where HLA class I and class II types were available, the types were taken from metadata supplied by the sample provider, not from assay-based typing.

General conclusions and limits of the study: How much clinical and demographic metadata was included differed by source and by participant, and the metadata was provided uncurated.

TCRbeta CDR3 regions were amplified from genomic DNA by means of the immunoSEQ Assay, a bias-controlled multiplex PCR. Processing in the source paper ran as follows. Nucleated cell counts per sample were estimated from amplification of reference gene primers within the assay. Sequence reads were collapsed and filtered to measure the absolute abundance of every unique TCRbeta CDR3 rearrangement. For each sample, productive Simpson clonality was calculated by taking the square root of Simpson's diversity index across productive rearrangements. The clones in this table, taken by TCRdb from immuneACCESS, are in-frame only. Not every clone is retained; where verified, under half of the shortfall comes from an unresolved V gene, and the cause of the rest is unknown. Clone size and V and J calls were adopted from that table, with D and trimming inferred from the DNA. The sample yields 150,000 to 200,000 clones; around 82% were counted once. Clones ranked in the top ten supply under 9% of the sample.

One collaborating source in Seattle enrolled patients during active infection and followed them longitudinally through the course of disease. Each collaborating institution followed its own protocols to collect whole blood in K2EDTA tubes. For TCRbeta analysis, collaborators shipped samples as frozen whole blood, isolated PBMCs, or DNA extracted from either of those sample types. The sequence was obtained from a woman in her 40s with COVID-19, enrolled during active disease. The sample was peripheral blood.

The nucleotides are TGTGCCAGCTCACCGACAGGGACGGGACAAGGGACCCAGTACTTC. It translates to CASSPTGTGQGTQYF. The chain uses TRBV18 and TRBJ2-5; TRBD1 matches 7 bases in the middle. CDR1 and CDR2, looked up from the germline V gene, are KGHSH and LQKENI. There are 15 amino acids in the CDR3, from cysteine to phenylalanine inclusive. Of all the DNA, just the CDR3 is kept, 45 bases in frame from base 1.